The clone carrying this T cell receptor beta chain has more than one count but fewer than ten. The antigen is undetermined. Pre-culture CD4+ samples were sequenced deeply, targeting about 190,000 T cell genomes. Repertoires were generated with immunoSEQ multiplex PCR, while TCRdb's copy carries only in-frame clones and drops some. The sample carries almost 90,000 clones, 86% recorded once. The ends were cut back, 3 bases at V and 7 bases at J, with 9 bases in the middle. The CDR3 covers 12 residues. CDR1 and CDR2 (germline): MNHNS, SASEGT. This sample was taken from a study of T cell repertoires and HLA-DP antigens. Points from the study as a whole: Naive and memory CD4+ cells were analysed together, not apart. Previously undetected clones averaged about 37% and 47% against the two alleles respectively.

The sample taken for sequencing was CD4+ T cells from PBMCs. This clonotype originated in a man in his forties or fifties in good health and CMV-seronegative. The chain carries TRBV6-1 and TRBJ1-2; no clear D gene. The CDR3 DNA reads as TGTGCCAGCAGTGAGGTACAGATTGGCTACACCTTC. This codes for CASSEVQIGYTF.